Here is one TCR beta chain with its context. The antigen is not known. The V gene end was trimmed by 7 bases and the J gene end by 4 bases; junction bases not matched to a gene: 5. The CDR3 contains 15 residues. CDR1 and CDR2 from the germline V gene are LNHNV and YYDKDF (reference sequence). This sample is drawn from a study of identical twins. Study-wide results and limits: In cord blood, abundant beta clonotypes had fewer insertions; memory showed no trend. Analyses of zero insertions could, in part, be confounded by invariant MAIT and iNKT cells.

TCRdb fed the 5' RACE reads into MiXCR, producing one record per CDR3 protein. The sample has 450,000 or so distinct CDR3 sequences, 20% to 25% seen once; the top ten hold about 2.7%. The data also belong to a second study, concerning T cells expressing NK-cell markers.

Specimen: CD4+ T cells sorted from blood. The origin of this receptor is a woman aged 18 to 35 in good health. The V gene is TRBV15, the J gene TRBJ1-6; 9 positions agree with TRBD1. Here the CDR3 reads CATNRDRGYNSPLHF. The CDR3 region has the DNA TGTGCCACCAACCGTGACAGGGGGTATAATTCACCCCTCCACTTT.